The 26 T cell receptor beta chains reported below all come from one sample, sequenced in a study of blood T cell repertoires in COVID-19. Repertoires were generated with immunoSEQ multiplex PCR, while TCRdb's copy carries only in-frame clones and drops some. The sample shows hundreds of thousands of clones, 70% to 90% of them seen only once. Sequencing was carried out using PBMCs or T cells enriched from blood (not recorded which). These receptors originate from a woman under 30 with acute COVID-19.

The chain has TRBV4-1 and TRBJ1-2; weak D call: TRBD1 (5 bases). Per germline, CDR1 MGHRA and CDR2 YSYEKL. The CDR3 extends over 15 amino acids. V was shortened by 1 base and J by 0 bases, with 9 bases between the two germline ends. CDR3 sequence: CASSQGGGSNYGYTF. CDR3 DNA sequence: TGCGCCAGCAGCCAAGGTGGGGGGTCTAACTATGGCTACACCTTC.

The chain recombines TRBV3-1 (or the pseudogene TRBV3-2) with TRBJ1-3; a possible D gene is TRBD1 (5 bases). The V gene lost 6 bases and the J gene lost 3 bases, with 15 bases spanning the gap. The CDR3 covers 15 residues. From germline, CDR1 is LGHDT and CDR2 YNNKEL (reference sequence). The CDR3 reads CASRGAAVDGNTIYF. Here the CDR3 DNA reads TGTGCCAGCAGAGGGGCTGCCGTAGATGGAAACACCATATATTTT.

The rearrangement links TRBV7-8 to TRBJ1-4; no definite D call. CDR1 and CDR2 from the germline V gene are SGHVS and FQNEAQ. V lost 2 bases, J lost 2 bases, and 6 bases lay in between. This CDR3 contains 14 residues. CDR3 coding DNA: TGTGCCAGCAGCTTATCAGCGACTAATGAAAAACTGTTTTTT. Its translation is CASSLSATNEKLFF.

This chain connects TRBV11-2 to TRBJ1-6; 10 bases map to TRBD1. This CDR3 has 18 amino acids. Germline values: CDR1 SGHAT, CDR2 FQNNGV. Germline trimming cut 6 bases from V and 10 bases from J; bases unmatched to any gene: 18. In DNA, the CDR3 is TGTGCCAGCAGTCCCACCCGAGACAGGGGGCAAAGGGAATCACCCCTCCACTTT. Its translation is CASSPTRDRGQRESPLHF.

The chain combines TRBV12-3 or TRBV12-4 with TRBJ1-5, with unresolved D. Trimming took 5 bases from V and 2 from J, leaving 7 bases between them. This CDR3 has 13 residues. For the CDR3, the DNA is TGTGCCAGCAGTCAGGATGGCAATCAGCCCCAGCATTTT. Its translation is CASSQDGNQPQHF.

The CDR3 loop is CASSSPASEGLYNEQFF. DNA of the CDR3: TGTGCCAGCAGTTCCCCGGCTAGCGAGGGCCTTTACAATGAGCAGTTCTTC. This chain joins TRBV27 and TRBJ2-1, with a tentative D call TRBD2 (6 bases). Trimming removed 4 bases at V and 4 bases at J, with 20 bases between. This CDR3 has 17 amino acids. Germline CDR1 reads MNHEY; CDR2 reads SMNVEV (reference sequence).

The chain links TRBV5-1 to TRBJ2-1, with D perhaps matching TRBD2 (5 bases). Trimming took 4 bases from V and 0 from J, leaving 5 bases between them. The CDR3 is 13 amino acids. Germline CDR1 reads SGHRS; CDR2 reads YFSETQ. CDR3 in DNA: TGCGCCAGCAGCACTAGCTCCTACAATGAGCAGTTCTTC. This translates into CASSTSSYNEQFF.

V and J are TRBV7-2 and TRBJ1-2; TRBD1 matches 8 bases. CDR3 length equals 17 residues. V was clipped by 1 base and J by 4 bases; unmatched bases: 11. Germline values: CDR1 SGHTA, CDR2 FQGNSA. The CDR3 sequence is CASSLGGQGALGYGYTF. In nucleotides, the CDR3 is TGTGCCAGCAGCTTAGGTGGACAGGGCGCCCTGGGCTATGGCTACACCTTC.

The CDR3 region is CASSQSFRDRYEQYF. CDR3 sequence (DNA): TGCGCCAGCAGCCAGAGTTTCCGGGACAGGTACGAGCAGTACTTC. The rearrangement links TRBV4-3 to TRBJ2-7, with 8 bases that match TRBD1. Germline V lookup: CDR1 LGHNA, CDR2 YSLEER. CDR3 length: 15 amino acids. The V and J ends lost 3 bases and 4 bases, in that order; junction bases with no gene match: 8.

J is TRBJ1-6 and V is TRBV5-8, with 7 bases fitting TRBD1. The J segment lost 8 bases and the V segment lost 7 bases, leaving 15 bases of the junction unmatched. The CDR3 consists of 16 residues. The germline CDR1 and CDR2 sequences are SGHTS and YDEGEE. The CDR3 loop reads CASGRRRGQSYSPLHF. The CDR3 coding sequence is TGTGCCAGCGGCCGGCGAAGGGGACAGAGTTATTCACCCCTCCACTTT.

The rearrangement links TRBV30 to TRBJ2-1, with 11 bases fitting TRBD2. The CDR3 spans 15 residues. V lost 4 bases and J lost 3; bases outside the gene matches: 5. Looked up from germline, CDR1 is GTSNPN and CDR2 is SVGIG (reference sequence). In nucleotides, the CDR3 is TGTGCCTGGATCCTAGCGGGAGGTTTCTACAATGAGCAGTTCTTC. It yields the protein CAWILAGGFYNEQFF.

V gene TRBV24-1 combines with J gene TRBJ2-6, with D possibly being TRBD1 (6 bases). This CDR3 is built from 14 residues. V was clipped by 11 bases and J by 2 bases, with 12 bases between them. Germline loops: CDR1 KGHDR, CDR2 SFDVKD. The CDR3 region is CAIAGTTGANVLTF. The CDR3 region has the DNA TGTGCCATCGCCGGGACAACTGGGGCCAACGTCCTGACTTTC.

The chain joins TRBV6-5 to TRBJ2-5, with 7 bases that match TRBD1. The V and J ends lost 2 bases and 4 bases, in that order; junction bases with no gene match: 1. CDR1 and CDR2 from the germline V gene are MNHEY and SVGAGI. The length of the CDR3 is 13 residues. CDR3 region: CASSYDRVETQYF. The CDR3 DNA reads as TGTGCCAGCAGTTACGACAGGGTAGAGACCCAGTACTTC.

The CDR3 nucleotides are TGTGCCAGCAGCGTAGCCGGCAGGGGGACGGAAGGCTACACCTTC. Residues: CASSVAGRGTEGYTF. V and J are TRBV9 and TRBJ1-2, with TRBD1 matching 7 bases. This CDR3 spans 15 amino acids. V lost 0 bases, J lost 8 bases, and 10 bases stayed unmatched. The germline V gene encodes CDR1 SGDLS and CDR2 YYNGEE.

The rearrangement joins TRBV7-3 to TRBJ2-1, with a weak D call TRBD1 (6 bases). V shed 2 bases and J shed 9 bases, with 17 bases lying between them. The germline CDR1 and CDR2 sequences are SGHTA and FQGTGA. This CDR3 is built from 15 residues. The CDR3 loop reads CASSLGGGRVPEQFF. DNA for the CDR3: TGTGCCAGCAGCTTAGGTGGGGGCAGGGTTCCTGAGCAGTTCTTC.

The genes are TRBV5-6 and TRBJ1-2; no clear D. V dropped 4 bases and J dropped 4 bases, with 11 bases sitting between them. Germline V CDR1 and CDR2: SGHDT, YYEEEE. The CDR3 runs to 13 residues. The CDR3 spells CASSIDYSYGYTF. As DNA, the CDR3 is TGTGCCAGCAGCATAGACTACTCCTATGGCTACACCTTC.

The chain couples TRBV5-5 to TRBJ2-3; D gene uncertain. V lost 0 bases to trimming and J lost 0 bases, with 8 bases between them. The CDR3 runs to 15 residues. CDR1 and CDR2 from the germline V gene are SGHKS and YYEKEE (reference sequence). The CDR3 bases are TGTGCCAGCAGCTTGGGAGGATCTAGCACAGATACGCAGTATTTT. It yields the protein CASSLGGSSTDTQYF.

The gene calls are TRBV18 and TRBJ2-2; TRBD2 matches 9 bases. Per germline, CDR1 KGHSH and CDR2 LQKENI. CDR3 length equals 15 residues. The junction had 7 bases not matched to a gene; V was cut back by 6 bases and J by 5 bases. The CDR3, as DNA: TGTGCCAGCTCTCCGCGGGAGGGTCGGACCGGGGAGCTGTTTTTT. Encoded protein: CASSPREGRTGELFF.

As DNA, the CDR3 is TGCAGCGTTCACGATGGAGGGACCCCCTACGAGCAGTACTTC. Translating it yields CSVHDGGTPYEQYF. J is TRBJ2-7 and V is TRBV29-1; D possibly corresponds to TRBD2 (6 bases). V shed 5 bases and J shed 2 bases, with 16 bases lying between them. CDR3 length: 14 amino acids. CDR1 SQVTM and CDR2 ANQGSEA come from the germline V gene.

In its sample, this clone was seen a few times. The V and J genes are TRBV3-1 (or the pseudogene TRBV3-2) and TRBJ2-4, with TRBD2 matching over 7 bases. Trimming at V came to 2 bases and at J to 6 bases, leaving 7 bases not matched to a gene. Germline CDR1 LGHDT, CDR2 YNNKEL (reference sequence). CDR3 length: 15 residues. CDR3 sequence (DNA): TGTGCCAGCAGCCAAAGAGCGACTAGCAGAAACATTCAGTACTTC. The encoded protein is CASSQRATSRNIQYF.

The rearrangement uses TRBV3-1 (or the pseudogene TRBV3-2) and TRBJ2-7, with D possibly TRBD2 on 6 matching bases. Germline loops: CDR1 LGHDT, CDR2 YNNKEL (reference sequence). The CDR3 extends over 16 amino acids. Trimming shortened V by 10 bases and J by 2 bases, and 24 bases separated the two germline ends. The CDR3 coding sequence is TGTGCCACCTTAGCCGGGTCGGGAGCGTCGGCCTACGAGCAGTACTTC. It yields the protein CATLAGSGASAYEQYF.

V and J are TRBV5-4 and TRBJ1-1, with D unclear. Trimming removed 4 bases from V and 1 base from J, with 14 bases in between. The CDR3 contains 15 residues. Germline V gene data show CDR1 as SGHNT and CDR2 as YYREEE (reference sequence). The CDR3 bases are TGTGCCAGCAGCCGCCCCACAGCAACGAACACTGAAGCTTTCTTT. Encoded protein: CASSRPTATNTEAFF.

This clone was counted a single time. This rearrangement joins TRBV29-1 to TRBJ2-3; TRBD1 agrees at 8 bases. CDR1 SQVTM and CDR2 ANQGSEA come from the germline V gene. V lost 7 bases and J lost 2; bases outside the gene matches: 11. CDR3 length equals 15 residues. CDR3 DNA sequence: TGCAGCGCACGAAGGACAGGGCCTGTCACAGATACGCAGTATTTT. This encodes CSARRTGPVTDTQYF.

V gene TRBV4-1 combines with J gene TRBJ1-5; D gene ambiguous. V lost 1 base and J 0 bases, leaving 10 bases between the germline ends. CDR1 and CDR2 (germline): MGHRA, YSYEKL. The CDR3 is 16 amino acids. Written as DNA, the CDR3 is TGCGCCAGCAGCCAAGGGAGGGCTTATAGCAATCAGCCCCAGCATTTT. Translation: CASSQGRAYSNQPQHF.

This sequence joins TRBV3-1 (or the pseudogene TRBV3-2) and TRBJ2-7, with TRBD1 as a possible D gene (6 bases). V lost 0 bases and J lost 2, with 11 bases in between. Germline CDR1 and CDR2: LGHDT and YNNKEL (reference sequence). The CDR3 contains 15 residues. CDR3 sequence: CASSQEGHLTYEQYF. The CDR3 coding sequence is TGTGCCAGCAGCCAAGAGGGACATCTGACCTACGAGCAGTACTTC.

This clone was counted a single time. The chain recombines TRBV10-3 with TRBJ1-2; D is perhaps TRBD1 (6 bases). CDR3 length: 12 residues. Per germline, CDR1 ENHRY and CDR2 SYGVKD. V was shortened by 6 bases and J by 6 bases, with 11 bases between the two germline ends. The CDR3 nucleotides read TGTGCCATCAGCAGGGAGGGGGATGGCTACACCTTC. This codes for CAISREGDGYTF.